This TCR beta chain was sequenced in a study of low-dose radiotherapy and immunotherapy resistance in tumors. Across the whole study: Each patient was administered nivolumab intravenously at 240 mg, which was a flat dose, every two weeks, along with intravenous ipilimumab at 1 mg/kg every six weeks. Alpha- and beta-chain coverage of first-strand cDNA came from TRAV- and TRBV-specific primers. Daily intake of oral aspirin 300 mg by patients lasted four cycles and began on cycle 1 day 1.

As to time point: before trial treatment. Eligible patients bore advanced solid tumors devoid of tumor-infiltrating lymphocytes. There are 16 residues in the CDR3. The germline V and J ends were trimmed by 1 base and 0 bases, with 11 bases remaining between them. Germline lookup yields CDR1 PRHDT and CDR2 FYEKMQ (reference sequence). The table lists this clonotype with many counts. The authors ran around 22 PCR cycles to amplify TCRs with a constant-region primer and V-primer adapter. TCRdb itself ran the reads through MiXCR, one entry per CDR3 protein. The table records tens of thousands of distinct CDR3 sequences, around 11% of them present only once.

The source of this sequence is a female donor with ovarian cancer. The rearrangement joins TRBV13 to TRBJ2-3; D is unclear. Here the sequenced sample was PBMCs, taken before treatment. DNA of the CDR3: TGTGCCAGCAGCTTAGCTGGGCGGCGAAGCACAGATACGCAGTATTTT. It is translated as CASSLAGRRSTDTQYF.